The clone carrying this T cell receptor beta chain showed up many times. The data are from a study of glioma-infiltrating T cells. With 3 bases removed from V and 7 bases from J, the gap between germline ends came to 9 bases. This CDR3 is built from 13 residues. CDR1 and CDR2 from the germline V gene are MNHEY and SMNVEV (reference sequence). Amplification of TCR alpha and beta CDR3 regions from RNA used iRepertoire nested multiplex PCR. Each CDR3 protein is one row after TCRdb ran MiXCR on the multiplex PCR reads. The data contain 300,000 to 450,000 distinct CDR3 sequences, approximately 42% of them seen just once; the ten biggest clones take up around 12%.

This receptor was obtained from a human donor with low-grade glioma or glioblastoma, undergoing nonglioma brain surgery, or in good health (not recorded which). The chain employs TRBV27 and TRBJ1-4; D uncertain. Material: glioma tissue, nonneoplastic brain tissue, or PBMCs (not recorded which). CDR3 nucleotides: TGTGCCAGCAGTTTTAGCCAGAGTGAAAAACTGTTTTTT. Translation gives CASSFSQSEKLFF.